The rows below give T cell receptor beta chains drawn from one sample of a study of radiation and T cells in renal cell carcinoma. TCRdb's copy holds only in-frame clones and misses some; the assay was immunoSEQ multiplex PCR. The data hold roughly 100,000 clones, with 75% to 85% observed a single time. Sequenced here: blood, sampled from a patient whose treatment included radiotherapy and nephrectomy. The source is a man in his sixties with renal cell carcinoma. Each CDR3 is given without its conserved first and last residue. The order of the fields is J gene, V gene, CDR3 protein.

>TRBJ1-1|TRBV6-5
ASSYFPTGTTEAF
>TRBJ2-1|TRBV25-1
ASSDRLAGGFYNEQF
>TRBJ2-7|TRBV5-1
ASSPRGATSYEQY
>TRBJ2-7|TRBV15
ATSRARGLYEQY
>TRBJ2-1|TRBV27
ASTPRRESDEQF
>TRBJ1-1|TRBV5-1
ASSLEQPLNTEAF
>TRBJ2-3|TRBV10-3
AISESSTDTQY
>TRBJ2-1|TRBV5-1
ASSLSLAGLDEQF
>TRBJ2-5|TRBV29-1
SVSDRAGETQY
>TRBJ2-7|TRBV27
ASSLSAGGLSYEQY
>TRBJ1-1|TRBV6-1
AGKLTNTEAF